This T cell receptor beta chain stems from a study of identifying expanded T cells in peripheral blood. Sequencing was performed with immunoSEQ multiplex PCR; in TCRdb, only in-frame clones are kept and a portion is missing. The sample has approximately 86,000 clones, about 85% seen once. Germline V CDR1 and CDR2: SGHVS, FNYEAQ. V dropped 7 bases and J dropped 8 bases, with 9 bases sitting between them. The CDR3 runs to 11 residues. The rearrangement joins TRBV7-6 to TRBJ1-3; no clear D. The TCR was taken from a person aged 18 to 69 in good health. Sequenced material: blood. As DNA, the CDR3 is TGTGCCAGCACCCTCGGGGACACCATATATTTT. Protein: CASTLGDTIYF.